A single TCR beta chain is shown here with its context. Its antigen is unidentified. Per germline, CDR1 LNHDA and CDR2 SQIVND (reference sequence). V was cut by 1 base and J by 5 bases, with 11 bases left in between. The CDR3 consists of 14 residues. This specimen belongs to a study of regulatory T cells in long-lasting Graves disease. Study-wide results and limits: Patients whose Graves' disease persisted exhibited lower TCR diversity than those newly diagnosed. Persistent disease exhibited a predilection for TRBV28, TRBJ1-2 and TRBJ2-5.

Time point described: newly diagnosed GD, antithyroid drugs for less than 3 months. The TCR library used RNA extracted from PBMCs. The patients were enrolled through endocrinology in Xi'an, China. HTBI primers from iRepertoire and Arm-PCR of CDR3 regions yielded the TCR beta libraries. Using its own MiXCR run on the multiplex PCR reads, TCRdb lists one record per CDR3 protein. The data contain 540,000 or so distinct CDR3 sequences, less than 15% of them singletons. The same data also went into a second study, on T cells in Graves' hyperthyroidism and ophthalmopathy.

Sequences were derived from peripheral blood mononuclear cells (PBMCs), sampled at new diagnosis, from a patient treated with antithyroid drugs. The V and J genes are TRBV19 and TRBJ1-1; no clear D gene. The receptor comes from a man aged 30 to 45 with Graves disease. CDR3 amino acids: CASSIANGRTEAFF. For the CDR3, the DNA is TGTGCCAGTAGTATAGCAAACGGGAGGACTGAAGCTTTCTTT.